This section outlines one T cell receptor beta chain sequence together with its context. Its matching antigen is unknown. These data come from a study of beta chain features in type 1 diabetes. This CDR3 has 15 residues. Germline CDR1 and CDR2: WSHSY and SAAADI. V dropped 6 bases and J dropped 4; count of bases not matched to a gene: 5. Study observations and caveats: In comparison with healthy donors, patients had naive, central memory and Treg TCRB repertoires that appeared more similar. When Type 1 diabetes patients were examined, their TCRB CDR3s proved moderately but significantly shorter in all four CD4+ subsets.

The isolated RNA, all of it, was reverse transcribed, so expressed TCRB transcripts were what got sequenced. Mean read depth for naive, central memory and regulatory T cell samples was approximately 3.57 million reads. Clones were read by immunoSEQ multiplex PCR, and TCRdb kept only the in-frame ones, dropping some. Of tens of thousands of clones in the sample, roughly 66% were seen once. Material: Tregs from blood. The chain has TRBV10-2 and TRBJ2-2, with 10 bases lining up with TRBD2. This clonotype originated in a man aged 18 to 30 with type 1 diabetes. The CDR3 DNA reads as TGCGCCAGCAGACCTAGCGGGGGTGGCACCGGGGAGCTGTTTTTT. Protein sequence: CASRPSGGGTGELFF.